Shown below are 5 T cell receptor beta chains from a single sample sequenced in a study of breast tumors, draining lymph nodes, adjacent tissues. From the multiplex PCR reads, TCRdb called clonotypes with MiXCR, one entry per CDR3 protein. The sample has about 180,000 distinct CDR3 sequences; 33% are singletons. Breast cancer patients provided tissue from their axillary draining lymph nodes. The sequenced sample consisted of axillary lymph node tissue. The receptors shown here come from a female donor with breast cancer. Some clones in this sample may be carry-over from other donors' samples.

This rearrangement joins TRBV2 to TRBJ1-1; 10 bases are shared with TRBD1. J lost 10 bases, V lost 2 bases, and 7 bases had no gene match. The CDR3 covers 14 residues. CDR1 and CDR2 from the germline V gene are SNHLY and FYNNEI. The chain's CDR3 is CASSERWDRGGAFF. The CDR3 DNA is TGTGCCAGCAGTGAAAGGTGGGACAGGGGAGGAGCTTTCTTT.

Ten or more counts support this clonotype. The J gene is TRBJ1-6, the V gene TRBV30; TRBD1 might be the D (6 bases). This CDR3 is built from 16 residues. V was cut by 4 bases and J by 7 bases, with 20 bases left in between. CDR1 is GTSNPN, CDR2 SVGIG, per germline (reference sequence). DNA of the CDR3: TGTGCCTGGACTCCTAGACACACCACAGGGAATTCACCCCTCCACTTT. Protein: CAWTPRHTTGNSPLHF.

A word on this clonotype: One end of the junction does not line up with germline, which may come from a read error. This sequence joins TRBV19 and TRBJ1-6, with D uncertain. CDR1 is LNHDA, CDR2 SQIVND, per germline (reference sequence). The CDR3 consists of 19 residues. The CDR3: CASSRASGSLSSYNSPLHF. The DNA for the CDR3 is TGCGCCAGTAGTAGGGCTAGCGGGAGCCTAAGCTCCTATAATTCACCCCTCCACTTT.

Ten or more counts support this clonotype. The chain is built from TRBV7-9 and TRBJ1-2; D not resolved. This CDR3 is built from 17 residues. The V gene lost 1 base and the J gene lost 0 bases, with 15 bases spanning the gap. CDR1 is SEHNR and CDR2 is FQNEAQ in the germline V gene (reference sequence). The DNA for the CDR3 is TGTGCCAGCAGCTTAGGGGTTAGGACTCCTGCTAACTATGGCTACACCTTC. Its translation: CASSLGVRTPANYGYTF.

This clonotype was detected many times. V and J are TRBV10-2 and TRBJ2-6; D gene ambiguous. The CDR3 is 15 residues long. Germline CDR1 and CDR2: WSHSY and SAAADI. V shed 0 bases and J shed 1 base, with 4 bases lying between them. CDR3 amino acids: CASSESRSGANVLTF. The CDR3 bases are TGCGCCAGCAGTGAGTCCCGGTCTGGGGCCAACGTCCTGACTTTC.